This TCR beta chain was documented in a study of blood T cell repertoires in COVID-19. The overall study: Whether acute or convalescent, the COVID-19 samples came from the United States, Italy and Spain. PBMCs, B-cell-depleted T cells, or T cells provided the cDNA or gDNA that made up the material.

Seattle patient enrollment occurred during active infection, with longitudinal follow-up thereafter. Authors' analysis steps: Reference gene primer amplification gave nucleated cell count estimates. Profiling relied on immunoSEQ multiplex PCR, and the TCRdb table lists in-frame clones only, not all of them. The V and J calls and clone size are taken from that table; D and trimming were inferred from the DNA. The profile shows about 150,000 clones, approximately 85% of them singletons. The CDR3 length is 13 residues. Trimming shortened V by 7 bases and J by 1 base, and 9 bases separated the two germline ends. Germline CDR1 and CDR2: KGHDR and SFDVKD.

V and J are TRBV24-1 and TRBJ1-1; maybe TRBD1 (6 bases). This TCR came from a man aged 60-69 years with COVID-19, enrolled during active disease. The sample taken for sequencing was peripheral blood. The CDR3 sequence is CATRRGANTEAFF. Written as DNA, the CDR3 is TGTGCCACCAGGCGGGGGGCGAACACTGAAGCTTTCTTT.